A single sample gave rise to the 8 T cell receptor beta chains below, sequenced in a study of blood T cell repertoires in COVID-19 (dated by TCRdb to 2020 to 2021). Library preparation used the immunoSEQ multiplex PCR assay. TCRdb retrieved this table from immuneACCESS and kept in-frame rearrangements only. Not all clones are present; in checked studies, unresolved V genes account for under half, and no reason is known for the remainder. Within this sample are over 40,000 clones, with approximately 82% of them counted one time only. Together, the top ten hold more than 13% of the sample. Sequencing was done on a sample of peripheral blood. These receptors were taken from a human donor in a cohort sampled during active COVID-19.

This clone was counted a single time. The rearrangement joins TRBV11-2 to TRBJ1-1; TRBD1 might be the D (6 bases). Germline-derived CDR1 and CDR2 are SGHAT and FQNNGV. Trimming shortened V by 5 bases and J by 3 bases, and 10 bases separated the two germline ends. This CDR3 has 13 residues. CDR3 residues: CASSLQGYTEAFF. The DNA for the CDR3 is TGTGCCAGCAGCCTACAGGGTTACACTGAAGCTTTCTTT.

This clone has just one count. The CDR3 reads CASSQDLSGIQYTF. The CDR3, as DNA: TGTGCCAGCAGCCAAGATCTATCAGGGATCCAATACACCTTC. The chain joins TRBV3-1 (or the pseudogene TRBV3-2) to TRBJ1-2; D perhaps matches TRBD1 (5 bases). Trimming shortened V by 0 bases and J by 11 bases, and 16 bases separated the two germline ends. Germline CDR1 and CDR2: LGHDT and YNNKEL (reference sequence). The CDR3 has 14 amino acids.

J is TRBJ1-2 and V is TRBV28; D might be TRBD1 (5 bases). CDR3 length: 14 amino acids. V gave up 7 bases and J gave up 4 bases, with 16 bases separating them. Per germline, CDR1 MDHEN and CDR2 SYDVKM. As DNA, the CDR3 is TGTGCCAGCACCTCGTTTAGGGGAGGCTATGGCTACACCTTC. Protein product: CASTSFRGGYGYTF.

The chain is built from TRBV15 and TRBJ2-2, with 8 nucleotides matching TRBD1. V was pared by 5 bases and J by 0 bases, with 5 bases of the junction left unmatched. The germline V gene encodes CDR1 LNHNV and CDR2 YYDKDF (reference sequence). The CDR3 sequence is 16 residues long. As DNA, the CDR3 is TGTGCCACCAGCCCAGGGGGACAGGCGAACACCGGGGAGCTGTTTTTT. Protein: CATSPGGQANTGELFF.

The gene calls are TRBV15 and TRBJ2-1; tentative D call: TRBD2 (5 bases). The CDR3 length is 13 residues. V was shortened by 5 bases and J by 3 bases, with 8 bases between the two germline ends. Germline V gene lookup returns CDR1 LNHNV and CDR2 YYDKDF (reference sequence). CDR3: CATSDRGYNEQFF. In DNA, the CDR3 is TGTGCCACCAGCGACCGGGGCTACAATGAGCAGTTCTTC.

V usage is TRBV28 and J usage is TRBJ2-2; no clear D. Germline V gene lookup returns CDR1 MDHEN and CDR2 SYDVKM. Trimming removed 6 bases from V and 3 bases from J, with 5 bases in between. The CDR3 is 12 residues long. The CDR3 loop is CASSQDTGELFF. Written as DNA, the CDR3 is TGTGCCAGCAGCCAGGACACCGGGGAGCTGTTTTTT.

The rearrangement links TRBV25-1 to TRBJ2-7; tentatively, D is TRBD1 (6 bases). Germline V CDR1 and CDR2: MGHDK, SYGVNS. Trimming stripped 8 bases from V and 3 bases from J, with 20 bases between. CDR3 length: 15 amino acids. This CDR3 is CASSASDEGGYEQYF. CDR3 coding DNA: TGTGCCAGCTCCGCCTCCGATGAAGGGGGCTACGAGCAGTACTTC.

This clone was counted a few times. The rearrangement uses TRBV7-9 and TRBJ2-7, with D tentatively TRBD1 (8 bases). From germline, CDR1 is SEHNR and CDR2 FQNEAQ (reference sequence). Trimming shortened V by 2 bases and J by 2 bases, and 25 bases separated the two germline ends. The CDR3 spans 19 residues. DNA of the CDR3: TGTGCCAGCAGCTTAAACGGCCCTAAACAGGGGGGGATTCCCTACGAGCAGTACTTC. Protein sequence: CASSLNGPKQGGIPYEQYF.